The rows below give T cell receptor beta chains drawn from one sample of a study of blood T cell repertoires in COVID-19. Data came from immunoSEQ multiplex PCR; TCRdb stores just in-frame clones and leaves some out. The table shows around 82,000 clones, with approximately 85% occurring only once. Specimen: peripheral blood. These receptors were collected from a man in his forties or fifties with COVID-19, enrolled during active disease. Both conserved end residues are part of each CDR3. D genes are given only for firm matches. The size entry is marked missing in some rows and otherwise reads once, few, many or a size class.

TRBD2	TRBV6-5	14	-	TRBJ2-1	TGTGCCAGCAGCCTACTAGCGGCCTACAATGAGCAGTTCTTC	CASSLLAAYNEQFF
TRBD1	TRBV28	16	-	TRBJ2-7	TGTGCCAGCAGTTCCCCGGGACAGCTATTCGCCTACGAGCAGTACTTC	CASSSPGQLFAYEQYF
TRBD1	TRBV5-1	14	-	TRBJ2-2	TGCGCCAGCAGCCCCGGGACAGGAACCGGGGAGCTGTTTTTT	CASSPGTGTGELFF
TRBD1	TRBV5-1	15	-	TRBJ2-1	TGCGCCAGCAGCTTGGGACAGGGAACGTACAGTGAGCAGTTCTTC	CASSLGQGTYSEQFF
TRBD1	TRBV5-1	18	once	TRBJ2-1	TGCGCCAGCAGCGCCGACAGGGGGAGTTCTTGGGACTACAATGAGCAGTTCTTC	CASSADRGSSWDYNEQFF
-	TRBV9	17	-	TRBJ2-2	TGTGCCAGCAGCGCGCGCCAGACTAGGGTAGACACCGGGGAGCTGTTTTTT	CASSARQTRVDTGELFF
TRBD2	TRBV5-1	15	-	TRBJ2-1	TGCGCCAGCAGCGGAATAGCGGGAGCCTACAATGAGCAGTTCTTC	CASSGIAGAYNEQFF
TRBD1	TRBV18	15	-	TRBJ1-1	TGTGCCAGCTCACCACTCGAAGGGGGCCGCACTGAAGCTTTCTTT	CASSPLEGGRTEAFF
TRBD1	TRBV5-1	15	-	TRBJ2-7	TGCGCCAGCAGTACGGGACAGGGTAAGATCTACGAGCAGTACTTC	CASSTGQGKIYEQYF
-	TRBV30	14	-	TRBJ1-1	TGTGCCTGGAGTGTAGGACAGTTGAACACTGAAGCTTTCTTT	CAWSVGQLNTEAFF
-	TRBV7-2	18	-	TRBJ1-1	TGTGCCAGCAGCTTAGGAGACTCGGAACTCCAATTGTACACTGAAGCTTTCTTT	CASSLGDSELQLYTEAFF
TRBD1	TRBV6-6	19	-	TRBJ1-3	TGTGCCAGCAGCCGAAGGACAGGGCCCGGTAGATCCTCTGGAAACACCATATATTTT	CASSRRTGPGRSSGNTIYF
-	TRBV30	13	-	TRBJ1-5	TGTGCCTGGAGTGGTTCAGGGGATCAGCCCCAGCATTTT	CAWSGSGDQPQHF
-	TRBV5-1	12	-	TRBJ2-7	TGCGCCAGCAGCCGCGACAGCCACGAGCAGTACTTC	CASSRDSHEQYF
-	TRBV19	17	-	TRBJ1-5	TGTGCCAGTAGTCCCACGGGGGGGCCGAGGGGCAATCAGCCCCAGCATTTT	CASSPTGGPRGNQPQHF
-	TRBV12-3/TRBV12-4	13	-	TRBJ2-7	TGTGCCAGCAGCGCGGGGCAGACCTACGAGCAGTACTTC	CASSAGQTYEQYF
-	TRBV6-6	13	once	TRBJ1-2	TGTGCCAGCACCCAACAGGGTGTCTATGGCTACACCTTC	CASTQQGVYGYTF
TRBD2	TRBV5-1	19	-	TRBJ2-7	TGCGCCAGCAGCCTTCAACCCGGGACTAGCGGGAGTGGCACCTACGAGCAGTACTTC	CASSLQPGTSGSGTYEQYF
-	TRBV10-3	15	-	TRBJ1-2	TGTGCCATCAGTGATGTCTCAGGGGCGATGAGTGGCTACACCTTC	CAISDVSGAMSGYTF
-	TRBV3-1/TRBV3-2	14	once	TRBJ1-6	TGTGCCAGCAGCGAAGTTGGGGCCCCCAAGCCCCTCCACTTT	CASSEVGAPKPLHF
TRBD1	TRBV6-6	15	few	TRBJ1-1	TGTGCCAGCAGTGGACAGGGGAGAAAGGACACTGAAGCTTTCTTT	CASSGQGRKDTEAFF
-	TRBV28	12	-	TRBJ1-5	TGTGCCAGCGCAGGCGGGGGAAAGCCCCAGCATTTT	CASAGGGKPQHF
-	TRBV7-3	13	-	TRBJ2-2	TGTGCCAGCAGCAACAGCTACACCGGGGAGCTGTTTTTT	CASSNSYTGELFF
-	TRBV30	13	-	TRBJ2-3	TGTGCCTGGAGTAAGAGGGACACAGATACGCAGTATTTT	CAWSKRDTDTQYF
-	TRBV29-1	14	-	TRBJ1-1	TGCAGCGCGCTCCCCTCCGACAGGAACACTGAAGCTTTCTTT	CSALPSDRNTEAFF